This entry describes one TCR beta chain. Its specificity is unknown. The sample belongs to a study of CD8+ T cells in alopecia areata. Study observations and caveats: Lesional scalp, notably in alopecia totalis/universalis, had clonality above that of normal scalp. Among the 100 top clones, expanded CD8+ clones, like scalp clonality, were significantly decreased by tofacitinib.

The CDR3 has 15 amino acids. Germline V CDR1 and CDR2: SQVTM, ANQGSEA. The J segment lost 3 bases and the V segment lost 4 bases, leaving 8 bases of the junction unmatched. As for treatment: oral pan-JAK inhibitor, 5-10 mg twice daily. Following extraction, RNA underwent reverse transcription to cDNA, which served as the sequencing template. Generated by immunoSEQ multiplex PCR, the TCRdb table keeps only in-frame clones and is missing some. The sample shows some 170,000 clones, about 61% of them seen only once. This receptor was taken from a human donor with alopecia areata. Material: CD4+ T cells sorted from blood, obtained at approximately week 60, from a patient treated with tofacitinib. The chain combines TRBV29-1 with TRBJ2-3; 9 nucleotides agree with TRBD2. The CDR3 here is CSVVFAGGPTDTQYF. CDR3 bases: TGCAGCGTTGTCTTTGCGGGGGGGCCGACAGATACGCAGTATTTT.